This T cell receptor beta chain was sequenced for a study of cytotoxic CD8 clonotypes in ibrutinib-treated CLL. Study conclusions and caveats: Among the clonotypes, public ones were uncommon and contracted or held stable on treatment.

To note about this clone: Its antigen is still unknown.

Generated by immunoSEQ multiplex PCR, the TCRdb table keeps only in-frame clones and is missing some. Here the sample spans approximately 150,000 clones, under 85% being singletons. Cryopreserved PBMCs provided approximately 1.9 micrograms of genomic DNA for the TCR beta libraries. The CDR3 totals 15 residues. V lost 6 bases and J 6 bases, leaving 20 bases between the germline ends. Germline CDR1 and CDR2: MNHEY and SVGAGI. The V and J genes are TRBV6-5 and TRBJ1-1; D ambiguous. Sequencing was performed on PBMCs, taken after 24 months of ibrutinib treatment. The receptor was derived from a human donor with chronic lymphocytic leukemia. The CDR3 loop is CASSRDRGRFSEAFF. The CDR3 nucleotides are TGTGCCAGCAGCCGAGACCGGGGTAGGTTCTCTGAAGCTTTCTTT.